These 26 T cell receptor beta chains were all obtained from the same sample, sequenced in a study of shared clonotypes between healthy human individuals. Produced via immunoSEQ multiplex PCR; TCRdb's table is partial and in-frame only. The table records about 1.5 million clones, 95% to 99% of them present only once. The specimen sequenced was naive CD4+ T cells sorted from blood. Described subset: CD45RA+ positively selected. The receptors stem from a man younger than 40 in good health.

This chain joins TRBV5-1 and TRBJ1-1; maybe TRBD1 (5 bases). Germline V CDR1 and CDR2: SGHRS, YFSETQ. The CDR3 totals 15 residues. V shed 5 bases and J shed 1 base, with 15 bases lying between them. CDR3 bases: TGCGCCAGCAGGGTAGGGGATAATAAGAACACTGAAGCTTTCTTT. This encodes CASRVGDNKNTEAFF.

The rearrangement links TRBV6-1 to TRBJ2-7, with 10 bases that match TRBD2. Trimming took 2 bases from V and 0 from J; bases not matched to a gene: 1. Per the germline V gene, CDR1 is MNHNS and CDR2 is SASEGT. This CDR3 is built from 15 residues. CDR3 coding DNA: TGTGCCAGCAGTGAAACTAGCGGGGCCTCCTACGAGCAGTACTTC. It yields the protein CASSETSGASYEQYF.

V usage is TRBV18 and J usage is TRBJ2-3; D not resolved. V was shortened by 0 bases and J by 2 bases, with 9 bases between the two germline ends. Germline V gene lookup returns CDR1 KGHSH and CDR2 LQKENI. The CDR3 covers 15 residues. This CDR3 is CASSPPWTNTDTQYF. For the CDR3, the DNA is TGTGCCAGCTCACCACCATGGACCAACACAGATACGCAGTATTTT.

The genes are TRBV5-4 and TRBJ2-5; 14 nucleotides match TRBD2. Germline CDR1 reads SGHNT; CDR2 reads YYREEE (reference sequence). The CDR3 is made up of 16 amino acids. The V and J ends lost 4 bases and 7 bases, in that order; junction bases with no gene match: 9. The CDR3 loop is CASSAGLAGVLGTQYF. The CDR3 DNA reads TGTGCCAGCAGCGCGGGACTAGCGGGAGTCTTAGGGACCCAGTACTTC.

This chain uses TRBV5-8 with TRBJ2-7; tentative D call: TRBD2 (7 bases). The CDR3 has 13 residues. Germline-derived CDR1 and CDR2 are SGHTS and YDEGEE. V was shortened by 4 bases and J by 5 bases, with 13 bases between the two germline ends. The CDR3 region is CASSRRGGNEQYF. The CDR3 nucleotides read TGTGCCAGCAGCCGGAGGGGGGGAAACGAGCAGTACTTC.

This chain joins TRBV29-1 and TRBJ1-1; D perhaps matches TRBD1 (5 bases). There are 13 residues in the CDR3. V lost 7 bases and J 1 base, leaving 13 bases between the germline ends. In germline, CDR1 is SQVTM, CDR2 ANQGSEA. DNA for the CDR3: TGCAGCGGCCAACTCACAGGGAACACTGAAGCTTTCTTT. This translates into CSGQLTGNTEAFF.

This clone was detected once. The chain links TRBV9 to TRBJ1-3; D unresolved. The germline CDR1 and CDR2 sequences are SGDLS and YYNGEE. Trimming removed 4 bases at V and 2 bases at J, with 16 bases between. The length of the CDR3 is 16 residues. The CDR3 DNA follows: TGTGCCAGCAGCCCCGACGGCCAGAACACTGGAAACACCATATATTTT. The encoded protein is CASSPDGQNTGNTIYF.

The rearrangement uses TRBV5-4 and TRBJ2-3, with TRBD2 identical over 8 bases. The CDR3 totals 17 residues. V shed 0 bases and J 2 bases; nucleotides not matched to a gene: 8. Per germline, CDR1 SGHNT and CDR2 YYREEE (reference sequence). Here the CDR3 reads CASSLALSGSFTDTQYF. The CDR3 region has the DNA TGTGCCAGCAGCTTGGCTCTCAGCGGGAGTTTCACAGATACGCAGTATTTT.

The chain uses TRBV10-3 and TRBJ1-4, with D maybe TRBD1 (5 bases). Between the trimmed V and J ends, which lost 3 bases and 7 bases, there was a span of 18 bases. This CDR3 region has 16 residues. In germline, CDR1 is ENHRY, CDR2 SYGVKD. The CDR3 here is CAISDFGAGKREKLFF. The CDR3 bases are TGTGCCATCAGTGACTTCGGGGCAGGGAAGCGTGAAAAACTGTTTTTT.

This sequence joins TRBV19 and TRBJ2-7; D gene uncertain. The CDR3 length is 13 residues. Germline-derived CDR1 and CDR2 are LNHDA and SQIVND (reference sequence). The V end lost 1 base, the J end lost 4 bases, and 8 bases lay between the germline ends. The DNA of the CDR3 is TGTGCCAGTAGTATAGGGGCGGAATACGAGCAGTACTTC. It translates to CASSIGAEYEQYF. The whole variable domain, remainder taken from reference TRBV19 and TRBJ2-7, is DGGITQSPKYLFRKEGQNVTLSCEQNLNHDAMYWYRQDPGQGLRLIYYSQIVNDFQKGDIAEGYSVSREKKESFPLTVTSAQKNPTAFYLCASSIGAEYEQYFGPGTRLTVT.

The chain links TRBV7-2 to TRBJ2-1; TRBD2 aligns across 13 bases. This CDR3 region has 18 residues. The germline V gene encodes CDR1 SGHTA and CDR2 FQGNSA. V shed 1 base and J 7 bases; nucleotides not matched to a gene: 10. CDR3 sequence reads: CASSLGLAGGVGRNEQFF. CDR3 DNA sequence: TGTGCCAGCAGCTTAGGACTAGCGGGAGGAGTCGGTCGGAATGAGCAGTTCTTC. Complete variable domain (other parts from reference TRBV7-2 and TRBJ2-1): GAGVSQSPSNKVTEKGKDVELRCDPISGHTALYWYRQSLGQGLEFLIYFQGNSAPDKSGLPSDRFSAERTGGSVSTLTIQRTQQEDSAVYLCASSLGLAGGVGRNEQFFGPGTRLTVL.

The chain uses TRBV9 and TRBJ2-7, with TRBD1 as a possible D gene (5 bases). The CDR3 is 14 amino acids. Germline CDR1 is SGDLS and CDR2 is YYNGEE. Trimming removed 3 bases at V and 1 base at J, with 11 bases between. The CDR3 coding sequence is TGTGCCAGCAGCGCCCAGACAGCTTCCTACGAGCAGTACTTC. It translates to CASSAQTASYEQYF.

The genes are TRBV5-1 and TRBJ2-1, with a possible D match to TRBD2 (6 bases). Trimming pared 0 bases from V and 0 bases from J, leaving 10 bases between. The CDR3 has 16 residues. CDR1 is SGHRS and CDR2 is YFSETQ in the germline V gene. The CDR3 DNA reads TGCGCCAGCAGCTTGGGCGGGAAAAGCTCCTACAATGAGCAGTTCTTC. Translation gives CASSLGGKSSYNEQFF.

This clone was counted a single time. This same CDR3 is encoded by further DNA sequences in the sample. The J gene is TRBJ1-1, the V gene TRBV6-5, with D possibly being TRBD1 (5 bases). The CDR3 runs 12 residues. V gave up 3 bases and J gave up 7 bases, with 9 bases separating them. The germline V gene encodes CDR1 MNHEY and CDR2 SVGAGI. In DNA, the CDR3 is TGTGCCAGCAGTTATAGGGGTGGTGAAGCTTTCTTT. Its translation: CASSYRGGEAFF.

This clone was seen once. V is TRBV7-9 and J is TRBJ1-4; D might be TRBD1 (6 bases). The V and J ends lost 1 base and 0 bases respectively, with 6 bases between them. The CDR3 runs to 15 residues. CDR1 is SEHNR and CDR2 is FQNEAQ in the germline V gene (reference sequence). The chain's CDR3 is CASSLEGATNEKLFF. Written as DNA, the CDR3 is TGTGCCAGCAGCTTAGAGGGGGCAACTAATGAAAAACTGTTTTTT.

The chain carries TRBV7-6 and TRBJ2-7, with D tentatively TRBD1 or TRBD2 (5 bases each). Germline lookup yields CDR1 SGHVS and CDR2 FNYEAQ. The CDR3 extends over 12 amino acids. Trimming removed 6 bases at V and 10 bases at J, with 16 bases between. For the CDR3, the DNA is TGTGCCAGCAGTTCAAGATTGGGGGTTCAGTACTTC. Residues: CASSSRLGVQYF.

Notes on this clone: This CDR3 is also generated by other DNA sequences in the sample. V is TRBV5-1 and J is TRBJ2-1; 11 bases fit TRBD2. The CDR3 has 15 amino acids. The V segment lost 4 bases and the J segment 4 bases; nucleotides outside the gene matches: 4. Per the germline V gene, CDR1 is SGHRS and CDR2 is YFSETQ. DNA for the CDR3: TGCGCCAGCAGCGGGGGGACTAGCGGTTACAATGAGCAGTTCTTC. Its translation is CASSGGTSGYNEQFF.

The rearrangement joins TRBV15 to TRBJ2-1, with D maybe TRBD2 (5 bases). The CDR3 runs to 13 residues. V shed 0 bases and J shed 15 bases, with 15 bases lying between them. From germline, CDR1 is LNHNV and CDR2 YYDKDF (reference sequence). This CDR3 is CATSRDSGFPGFF. In DNA, the CDR3 is TGTGCCACCAGCAGAGATTCGGGATTTCCTGGGTTCTTC. Filled out from reference TRBV15 and TRBJ2-1, the complete variable domain reads DAMVIQNPRYQVTQFGKPVTLSCSQTLNHNVMYWYQQKSSQAPKLLFHYYDKDFNNEADTPDNFQSRRPNTSFCFLDIRSPGLGDTAMYLCATSRDSGFPGFFGPGTRLTVL.

The chain combines TRBV18 with TRBJ2-1; tentatively, D is TRBD2 (5 bases). The V end lost 3 bases, the J end lost 0 bases, and 12 bases lay between the germline ends. This CDR3 region has 16 residues. Looked up from germline, CDR1 is KGHSH and CDR2 is LQKENI. The CDR3 spells CASSPPAVSSYNEQFF. Here the CDR3 DNA reads TGTGCCAGCTCACCCCCAGCGGTAAGCTCCTACAATGAGCAGTTCTTC.

A word on this clone: The sample contains more than one DNA sequence encoding this CDR3. This chain connects TRBV18 to TRBJ1-2, with D possibly being TRBD1 (6 bases). CDR1 KGHSH and CDR2 LQKENI come from the germline V gene. The germline V and J ends were trimmed by 2 bases and 2 bases, with 6 bases remaining between them. The CDR3 runs 13 residues. The CDR3 DNA reads TGTGCCAGCTCACCAGGACAGAACTATGGCTACACCTTC. This codes for CASSPGQNYGYTF.

V gene TRBV7-2 combines with J gene TRBJ2-1; D gene ambiguous. V was pared by 5 bases and J by 3 bases, with 11 bases between. This CDR3 has 14 amino acids. Germline loops: CDR1 SGHTA, CDR2 FQGNSA. The CDR3 DNA follows: TGTGCCAGCAGCGAGATCCCGAACTACAATGAGCAGTTCTTC. This codes for CASSEIPNYNEQFF.

As concerns this clone: The identical CDR3 is also encoded by other nucleotide sequences in the sample. This chain links TRBV5-1 with TRBJ2-7; D is uncertain. V was clipped by 0 bases and J by 2 bases, with 6 bases between them. CDR1 and CDR2 from the germline V gene are SGHRS and YFSETQ. The length of the CDR3 is 13 residues. CDR3 nucleotide sequence: TGCGCCAGCAGCTTGGAAGGGACCTACGAGCAGTACTTC. Translating gives CASSLEGTYEQYF.

The V call is TRBV28, the J call TRBJ2-7, with 7 nucleotides matching TRBD1. J was trimmed by 5 bases and V by 3 bases; bases with no gene match: 1. The CDR3 loop spans 12 amino acids. Germline V gene sequence: CDR1 MDHEN, CDR2 SYDVKM. CDR3 DNA: TGTGCCAGCAGTTTCCAGGGGGACGAGCAGTACTTC. Amino acid sequence: CASSFQGDEQYF. The full variable domain, in which reference TRBV28 and TRBJ2-7 provide the parts outside the CDR3, is DVKVTQSSRYLVKRTGEKVFLECVQDMDHENMFWYRQDPGLGLRLIYFSYDVKMKEKGDIPEGYSVSREKKERFSLILESASTNQTSMYLCASSFQGDEQYFGPGTRLTVT.

V usage is TRBV7-3 and J usage is TRBJ2-3; D is possibly TRBD1 or TRBD2 (5 bases each). Germline V gene lookup returns CDR1 SGHTA and CDR2 FQGTGA. The V and J ends lost 2 bases and 2 bases respectively, with 17 bases between them. This CDR3 is 17 amino acids long. The CDR3 protein is CASSLEGTRIPTDTQYF. DNA of the CDR3: TGTGCCAGCAGCTTAGAAGGGACGCGGATACCCACAGATACGCAGTATTTT.

About this clone: At one end, the junction sequence differs from germline, possibly due to a read error. This rearrangement joins TRBV7-7 to TRBJ2-2; tentative D call: TRBD1 (6 bases). The CDR3 length is 13 residues. Germline V gene data show CDR1 as SSHAT and CDR2 as FNYEAQ (reference sequence). The CDR3 region is CASSLMDSGELFF. For the CDR3, the DNA is TGTGCTAGCAGCTTAATGGACAGCGGGGAGCTGTTTTTT. Looking up the rest from reference TRBV7-7 and TRBJ2-2 gives the full variable domain: GAGVSQSPRYKVTKRGQDVTLRCDPISSHATLYWYQQALGQGPEFLTYFNYEAQPDKSGLPSDRFSAERPEGSISTLTIQRTEQRDSAMYRCASSLMDSGELFFGEGSRLTVL.

The rearrangement joins TRBV5-5 to TRBJ2-7; D not certain. CDR3 length: 12 residues. Trimming removed 3 bases at V and 1 base at J, with 5 bases between. Germline assignment: CDR1 SGHKS and CDR2 YYEKEE (reference sequence). The CDR3 DNA sequence: TGTGCCAGCAGCTCCCTGTCCTACGAGCAGTACTTC. Translated: CASSSLSYEQYF.